This T cell receptor (beta chain) was profiled in a study of Ad26.COV2.S vaccination and SARS-CoV-2 variants. Study-level results: From the TCR breadth and depth analyses, total T cell responses may have been underestimated.

The CDR3 spans 19 residues. Profiled with immunoSEQ multiplex PCR; TCRdb holds only in-frame clones, not every one. Of 250,000 to 300,000 clones in the sample, about 87% were seen once. Treatment specified: about 20 received Ad26.COV2.S at low or high dose, single or two shots; about 5 received placebo; per-sample allocation not given. Sample collection was performed on day 63 after the first vaccine or placebo injection. Concerning this clone itself: The antigen remains undetermined.

The chain has TRBV21-1 and TRBJ1-5; the table's D call TRBD1 went unverified against the DNA. TRBV21-1 is labeled a pseudogene. This material consisted of peripheral blood, taken in a trial of Ad26.COV2.S vaccine versus placebo. The TCR originated in a person between 18 and 60 years old who received the Ad26.COV2.S COVID-19 vaccine or a placebo. The CDR3 DNA reads TGTGCCAGCAGCAACCCACCGGGACAGGGGAATGAGGGCAATCAGCCCCAGCATTTT. This translates into CASSNPPGQGNEGNQPQHF.